One T cell receptor beta chain is described in this entry. This clone was observed a handful of times. Its recognized antigen is unknown. No clone much larger than this one lies a single base away; base qualities are absent. The CDR3 runs 12 residues from the cysteine to the phenylalanine. Just the 36-base CDR3 DNA is kept, in frame starting at base 1. CDR1 and CDR2 are read off the germline V gene as SQVTM and ANQGSEA. The V end loses 3 bases and the J end loses 9 bases, and a stretch of 12 bases separates them. Library creation used the immunoSEQ multiplex PCR assay. RNA was extracted from all samples and reverse transcribed into cDNA as template for TCR sequencing. SuperScript III was used for first-strand cDNA synthesis, primed with a 2:1 mix of oligo-dT and random hexamers. Amplification bias was assessed with a synthetic immune receptor repertoire, and residual bias was removed computationally. Per the authors' processing: Raw reads were preprocessed to remove errors, and CDR3 was defined by IMGT conventions from the conserved cysteine to phenylalanine. Clonality was computed by normalizing Shannon entropy by log2 of the number of productive unique TCRs and subtracting the result from 1. Scalp TCRbeta sequences were cross-referenced with sorted blood CD4 and CD8 repertoires so that the CD4 or CD8 identity of scalp clones could be inferred. TCRdb's version of the immuneACCESS table is confined to in-frame rearrangements and falls short of the full clone set. An unresolved V gene accounts for under half of the shortfall where checked; the remainder is of unknown origin. V and J calls plus clone size are reproduced from that table; the DNA served to infer D and trimming. The sample profile shows 100,000 to 150,000 clones; around two fifths of them were found once. The top ten hold approximately 3.1% of the sample.

This sample is drawn from a study of CD8+ T cells in alopecia areata (dated by TCRdb to the late 2010s). For context, the study as a whole: The treated patients took part in an open-label pilot trial in which moderate-to-severe alopecia areata was treated with oral tofacitinib at 5 to 10 mg twice daily. Tofacitinib was administered for 6 to 18 months, and 6 months of follow-up off drug were then conducted to assess delayed response and recurrence. The study used high-throughput TCRbeta sequencing to examine T cell clonal expansion in alopecia areata, in both the C3H/HeJ mouse model and human patients. Human TCRbeta sequencing covered scalp tissue and sorted CD4+ and CD8+ peripheral blood T cells from patchy and totalis/universalis alopecia areata patients and healthy controls. Tofacitinib-treated patients had biopsies at baseline and at 4 and 24 weeks of treatment, with a later scalp biopsy in several patients. Clonality in the scalp was compared among normal scalp (n=4), patchy alopecia areata scalp (n=8), and alopecia totalis/universalis scalp (n=8). RNA came from the PAXgene miRNA kit for fixed scalp, the miRNeasy kit for PBMCs, and the RNeasy kit for mouse skin. immunoSEQ multiplex PCR using 35 Vbeta forward primers and 13 Jbeta reverse primers was used to amplify TCRbeta CDR3 regions.

Paper-wide results and their limitations: Compared with normal scalp, lesional scalp, particularly in alopecia totalis/universalis, had higher clonality and more expanded CD8+ clones, which suggests antigenic drive. Shared TCR sequences between patients were less evident than in mice, which may be partly attributable to HLA diversity in the patient population. Resident alphabeta T cells in normal human skin are also sequenced, complicating scalp TCR repertoire analysis, unlike mouse skin dominated by gammadelta T cells.

From alopecia areata patients, peripheral blood was collected along with lesional scalp punch biopsies. PBMCs were separated by density centrifugation and stained for CD3, CD4 and CD8, after which CD4+ and CD8+ T cells were sorted on a FACSAria. The chain is assembled from TRBV29-1 and TRBJ2-1, with the D gene possibly TRBD1 or TRBD2, each one fitting 6 bases. Specimen: CD4+ T cells sorted from blood. This sequence originates from a human donor with alopecia areata. The bases read TGCAGCGTTGATCGGGGGCGAGTTGAGCAGTTCTTC. Its protein is CSVDRGRVEQFF.